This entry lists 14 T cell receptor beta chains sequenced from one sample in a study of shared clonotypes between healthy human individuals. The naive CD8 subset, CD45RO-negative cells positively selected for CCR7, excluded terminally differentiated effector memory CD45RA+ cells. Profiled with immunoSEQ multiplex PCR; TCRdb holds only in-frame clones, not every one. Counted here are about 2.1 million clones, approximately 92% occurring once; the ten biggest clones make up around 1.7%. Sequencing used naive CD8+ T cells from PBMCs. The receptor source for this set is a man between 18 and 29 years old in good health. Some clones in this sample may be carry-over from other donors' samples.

The CDR3 sequence is CSAVVGGEGYTF. For the CDR3, the DNA is TGCAGCGCCGTGGTAGGGGGTGAGGGCTACACCTTC. V and J are TRBV29-1 and TRBJ1-2; tentative D call: TRBD1 (6 bases). Trimming took off 7 bases at V and 8 bases at J, with 17 bases between the two ends. This CDR3 region has 12 residues. Germline V gene sequence: CDR1 SQVTM, CDR2 ANQGSEA.

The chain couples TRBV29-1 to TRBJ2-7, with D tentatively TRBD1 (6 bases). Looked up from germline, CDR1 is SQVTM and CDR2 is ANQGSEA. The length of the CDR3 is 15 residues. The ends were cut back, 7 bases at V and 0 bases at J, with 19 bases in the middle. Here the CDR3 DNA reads TGCAGCGCCAAACTGACAGGACCGACCTCCTACGAGCAGTACTTC. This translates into CSAKLTGPTSYEQYF.

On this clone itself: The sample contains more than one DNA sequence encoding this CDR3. CDR3 coding DNA: TGTGCCAGCAGTTTAAGAGGGAGGGGCTACGAGCAGTACTTC. Amino acids: CASSLRGRGYEQYF. The chain uses TRBV27 and TRBJ2-7; 7 bases map to TRBD2. CDR1 is MNHEY, CDR2 SMNVEV, per germline (reference sequence). The J segment lost 3 bases and the V segment lost 2 bases, leaving 4 bases of the junction unmatched. This CDR3 has 14 residues.

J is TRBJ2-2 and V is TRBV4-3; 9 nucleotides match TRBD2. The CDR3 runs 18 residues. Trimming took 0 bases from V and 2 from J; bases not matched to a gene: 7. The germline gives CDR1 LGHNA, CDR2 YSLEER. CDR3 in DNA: TGCGCCAGCAGCCAAGAGTTAGCGGGGGCCCTAAACACCGGGGAGCTGTTTTTT. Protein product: CASSQELAGALNTGELFF.

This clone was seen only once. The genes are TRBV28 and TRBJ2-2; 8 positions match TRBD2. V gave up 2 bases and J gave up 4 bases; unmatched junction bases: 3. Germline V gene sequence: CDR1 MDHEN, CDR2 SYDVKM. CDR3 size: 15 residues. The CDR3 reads CASSLLAGPTGELFF. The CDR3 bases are TGTGCCAGCAGTTTACTAGCGGGCCCCACCGGGGAGCTGTTTTTT.

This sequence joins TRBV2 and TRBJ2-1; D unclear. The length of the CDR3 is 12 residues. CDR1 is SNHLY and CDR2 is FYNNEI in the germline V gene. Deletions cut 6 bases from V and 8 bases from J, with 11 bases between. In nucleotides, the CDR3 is TGTGCCAGCAGAGGAAAATTGGATGAGCAGTTCTTC. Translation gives CASRGKLDEQFF.

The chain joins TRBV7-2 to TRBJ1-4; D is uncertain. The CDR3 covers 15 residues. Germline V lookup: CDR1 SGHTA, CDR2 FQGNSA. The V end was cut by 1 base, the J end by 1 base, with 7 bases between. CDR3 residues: CASSLGPGTNEKLFF. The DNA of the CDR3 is TGTGCCAGCAGCTTAGGCCCGGGAACTAATGAAAAACTGTTTTTT.

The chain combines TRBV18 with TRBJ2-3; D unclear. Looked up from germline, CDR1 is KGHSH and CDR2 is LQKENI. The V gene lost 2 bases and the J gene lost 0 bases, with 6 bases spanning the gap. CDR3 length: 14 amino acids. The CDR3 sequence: CASSPTLSTDTQYF. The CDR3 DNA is TGTGCCAGCTCACCAACCTTAAGCACAGATACGCAGTATTTT. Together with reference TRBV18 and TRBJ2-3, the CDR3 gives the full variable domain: NAGVMQNPRHLVRRRGQEARLRCSPMKGHSHVYWYRQLPEEGLKFMVYLQKENIIDESGMPKERFSAEFPKEGPSILRIQQVVRGDSAAYFCASSPTLSTDTQYFGPGTRLTVL.

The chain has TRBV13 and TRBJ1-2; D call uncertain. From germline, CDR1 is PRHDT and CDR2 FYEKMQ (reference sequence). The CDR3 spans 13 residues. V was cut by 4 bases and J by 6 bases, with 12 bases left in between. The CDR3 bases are TGTGCCAGCAGCTCCCCGACGTTTAATGGCTACACCTTC. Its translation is CASSSPTFNGYTF.

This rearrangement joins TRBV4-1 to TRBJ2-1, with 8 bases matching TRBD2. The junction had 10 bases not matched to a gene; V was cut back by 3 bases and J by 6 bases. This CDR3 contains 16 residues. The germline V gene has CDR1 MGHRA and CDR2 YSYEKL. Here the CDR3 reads CASSQGTRGGLNEQFF. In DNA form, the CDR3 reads TGCGCCAGCAGCCAGGGGACTAGAGGGGGGCTCAATGAGCAGTTCTTC.

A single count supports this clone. CDR3 coding DNA: TGTGCCAGCAGTTTAGAGTTGCGGGGAGATCAGCCCCAGCATTTT. Residues: CASSLELRGDQPQHF. The chain uses TRBV28 and TRBJ1-5; D call uncertain. In germline, CDR1 is MDHEN, CDR2 SYDVKM. There are 15 residues in the CDR3. With 2 bases removed from V and 5 bases from J, the gap between germline ends came to 13 bases.

For the CDR3, the DNA is TGTGCCAGCAGCTTGGACAGGGGGACCGGGGAGCTGTTTTTT. Encoded protein: CASSLDRGTGELFF. The chain has TRBV7-9 and TRBJ2-2, with 10 bases that match TRBD1. V shed 3 bases and J 5 bases; nucleotides not matched to a gene: 0. Germline values: CDR1 SEHNR, CDR2 FQNEAQ (reference sequence). CDR3 length: 14 amino acids. Full variable domain (remainder filled in from reference TRBV7-9 and TRBJ2-2): DTGVSQNPRHKITKRGQNVTFRCDPISEHNRLYWYRQTLGQGPEFLTYFQNEAQLEKSRLLSDRFSAERPKGSFSTLEIQRTEQGDSAMYLCASSLDRGTGELFFGEGSRLTVL.

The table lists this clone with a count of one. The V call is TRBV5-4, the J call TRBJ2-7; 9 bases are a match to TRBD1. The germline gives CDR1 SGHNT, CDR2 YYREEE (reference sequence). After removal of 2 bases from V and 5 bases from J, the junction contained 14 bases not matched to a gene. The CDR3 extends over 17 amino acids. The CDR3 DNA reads TGTGCCAGCAGCTTACAGGTATTGACAGGGGGAATCCACGAGCAGTACTTC. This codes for CASSLQVLTGGIHEQYF.

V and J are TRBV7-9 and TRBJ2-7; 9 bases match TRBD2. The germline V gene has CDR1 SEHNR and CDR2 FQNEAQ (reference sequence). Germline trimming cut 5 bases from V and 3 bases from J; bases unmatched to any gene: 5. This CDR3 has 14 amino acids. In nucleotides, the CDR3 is TGTGCCAGCAGCACCCCTAGCGGGGTCTACGAGCAGTACTTC. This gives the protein CASSTPSGVYEQYF. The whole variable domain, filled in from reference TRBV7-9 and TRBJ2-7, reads DTGVSQNPRHKITKRGQNVTFRCDPISEHNRLYWYRQTLGQGPEFLTYFQNEAQLEKSRLLSDRFSAERPKGSFSTLEIQRTEQGDSAMYLCASSTPSGVYEQYFGPGTRLTVT.